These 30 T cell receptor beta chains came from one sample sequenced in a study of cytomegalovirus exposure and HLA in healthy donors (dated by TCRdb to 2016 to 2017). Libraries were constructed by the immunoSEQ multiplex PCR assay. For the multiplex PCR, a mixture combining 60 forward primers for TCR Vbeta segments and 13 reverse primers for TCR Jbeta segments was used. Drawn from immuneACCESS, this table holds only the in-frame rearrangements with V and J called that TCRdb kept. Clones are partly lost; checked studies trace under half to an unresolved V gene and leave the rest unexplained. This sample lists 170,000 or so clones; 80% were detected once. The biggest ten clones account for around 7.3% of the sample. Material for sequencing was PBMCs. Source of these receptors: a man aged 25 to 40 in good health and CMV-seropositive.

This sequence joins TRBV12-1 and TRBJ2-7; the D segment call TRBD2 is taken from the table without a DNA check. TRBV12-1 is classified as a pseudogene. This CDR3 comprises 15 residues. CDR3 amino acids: CASSPTSSYSYEQYF. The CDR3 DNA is TGTGCCAGCAGCCCGACTAGTTCTTACTCCTACGAGCAGTACTTC.

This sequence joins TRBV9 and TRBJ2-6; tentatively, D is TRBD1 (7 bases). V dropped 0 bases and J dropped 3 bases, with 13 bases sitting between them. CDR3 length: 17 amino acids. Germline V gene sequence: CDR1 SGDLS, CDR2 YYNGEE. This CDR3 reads CASSVGQGGGGANVLTF. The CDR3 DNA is TGTGCCAGCAGCGTAGGGCAGGGGGGTGGTGGGGCCAACGTCCTGACTTTC.

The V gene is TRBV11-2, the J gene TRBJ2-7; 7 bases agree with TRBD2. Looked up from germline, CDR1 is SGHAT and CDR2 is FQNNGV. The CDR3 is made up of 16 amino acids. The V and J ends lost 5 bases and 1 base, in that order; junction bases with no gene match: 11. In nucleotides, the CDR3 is TGTGCCAGCAGCCCAGGCGACTGGGGAGGGTCCTACGAGCAGTACTTC. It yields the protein CASSPGDWGGSYEQYF. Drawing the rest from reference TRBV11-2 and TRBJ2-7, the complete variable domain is EAGVAQSPRYKIIEKRQSVAFWCNPISGHATLYWYQQILGQGPKLLIQFQNNGVVDDSQLPKDRFSAERLKGVDSTLKIQPAKLEDSAVYLCASSPGDWGGSYEQYFGPGTRLTVT.

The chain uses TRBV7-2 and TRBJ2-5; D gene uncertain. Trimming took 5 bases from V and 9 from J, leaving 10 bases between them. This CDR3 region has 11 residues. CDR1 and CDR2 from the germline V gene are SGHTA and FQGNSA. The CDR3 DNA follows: TGTGCCAGCAGCCTACGTACGGCCCAGTACTTC. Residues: CASSLRTAQYF.

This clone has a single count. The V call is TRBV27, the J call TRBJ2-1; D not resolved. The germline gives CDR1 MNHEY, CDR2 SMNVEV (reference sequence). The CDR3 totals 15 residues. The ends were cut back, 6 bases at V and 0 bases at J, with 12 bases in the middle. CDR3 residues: CASRGSLSSYNEQFF. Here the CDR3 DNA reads TGTGCCAGCAGGGGCAGTTTGAGCTCCTACAATGAGCAGTTCTTC.

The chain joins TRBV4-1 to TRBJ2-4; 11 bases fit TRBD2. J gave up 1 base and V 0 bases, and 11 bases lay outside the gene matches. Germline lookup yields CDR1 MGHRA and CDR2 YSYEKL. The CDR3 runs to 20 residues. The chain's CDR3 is CASSQDSLAGGRAAKNIQYF. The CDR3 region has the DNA TGCGCCAGCAGCCAAGATTCCCTAGCGGGAGGCAGGGCGGCCAAAAACATTCAGTACTTC.

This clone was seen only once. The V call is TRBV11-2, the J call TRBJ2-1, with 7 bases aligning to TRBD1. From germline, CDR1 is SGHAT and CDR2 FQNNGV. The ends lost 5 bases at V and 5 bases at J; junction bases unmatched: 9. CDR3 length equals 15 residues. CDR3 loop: CASSLTGSYNNEQFF. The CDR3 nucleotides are TGTGCCAGCAGCCTGACAGGGTCTTATAACAATGAGCAGTTCTTC.

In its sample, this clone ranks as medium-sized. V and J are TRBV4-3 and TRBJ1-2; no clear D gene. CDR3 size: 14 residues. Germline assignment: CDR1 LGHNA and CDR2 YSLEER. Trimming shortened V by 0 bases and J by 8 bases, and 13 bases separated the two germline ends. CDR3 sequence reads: CASSQDYEVGGYTF. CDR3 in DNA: TGCGCCAGCAGCCAAGATTATGAGGTCGGGGGCTACACCTTC.

The CDR3 here is CASRAGQYYNEQFF. CDR3 DNA sequence: TGTGCCAGCAGGGCGGGGCAATACTACAATGAGCAGTTCTTC. The V gene is TRBV27, the J gene TRBJ2-1, with a tentative D call TRBD2 (6 bases). This CDR3 comprises 14 residues. From germline, CDR1 is MNHEY and CDR2 SMNVEV (reference sequence). V lost 6 bases and J 3 bases, leaving 12 bases between the germline ends.

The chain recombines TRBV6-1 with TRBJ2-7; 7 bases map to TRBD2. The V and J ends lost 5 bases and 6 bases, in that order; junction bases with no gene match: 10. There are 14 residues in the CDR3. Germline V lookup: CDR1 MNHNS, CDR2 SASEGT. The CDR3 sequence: CASSSAAGAPEQYF. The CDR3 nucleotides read TGTGCCAGCAGTTCCGCCGCGGGAGCTCCCGAGCAGTACTTC.

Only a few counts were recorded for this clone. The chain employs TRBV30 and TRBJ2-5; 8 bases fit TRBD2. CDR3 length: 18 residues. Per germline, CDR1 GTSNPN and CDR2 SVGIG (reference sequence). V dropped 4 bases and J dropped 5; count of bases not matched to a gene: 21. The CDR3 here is CAWTQGGRSRISKETQYF. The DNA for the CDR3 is TGTGCCTGGACCCAAGGCGGGAGGAGTCGCATCTCTAAGGAGACCCAGTACTTC.

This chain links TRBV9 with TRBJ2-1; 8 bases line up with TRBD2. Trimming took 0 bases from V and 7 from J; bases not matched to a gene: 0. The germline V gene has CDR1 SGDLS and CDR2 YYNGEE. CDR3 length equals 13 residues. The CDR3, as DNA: TGTGCCAGCAGCGTAGCGGGGGGGAATGAGCAGTTCTTC. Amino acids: CASSVAGGNEQFF.

In DNA, the CDR3 is TGTGCCAGCAGCTTAGCGCCAGTGGAGACCCAGTACTTC. Its protein is CASSLAPVETQYF. V usage is TRBV7-9 and J usage is TRBJ2-5; D remains ambiguous. The V gene's germline CDR1 is SEHNR and CDR2 FQNEAQ (reference sequence). The CDR3 runs to 13 residues. Trimming left V 0 bases short and J 5 bases short, with 7 bases between.

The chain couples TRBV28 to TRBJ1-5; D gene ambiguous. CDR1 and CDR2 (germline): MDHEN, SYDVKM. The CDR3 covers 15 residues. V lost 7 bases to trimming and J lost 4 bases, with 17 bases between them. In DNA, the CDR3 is TGTGCCAGCACCCAGTACCAAGGCGGGAATCAGCCCCAGCATTTT. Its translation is CASTQYQGGNQPQHF.

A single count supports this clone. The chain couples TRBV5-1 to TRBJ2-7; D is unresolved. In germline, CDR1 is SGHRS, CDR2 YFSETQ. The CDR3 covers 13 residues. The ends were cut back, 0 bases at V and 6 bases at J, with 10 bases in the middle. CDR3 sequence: CASSLGRSGEQYF. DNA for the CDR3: TGCGCCAGCAGCTTGGGTCGGTCGGGCGAGCAGTACTTC.

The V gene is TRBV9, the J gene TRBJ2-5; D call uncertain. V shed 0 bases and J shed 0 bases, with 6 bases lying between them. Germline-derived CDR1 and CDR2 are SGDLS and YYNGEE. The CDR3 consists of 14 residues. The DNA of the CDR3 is TGTGCCAGCAGCGTAGGGCCAGACCAAGAGACCCAGTACTTC. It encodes CASSVGPDQETQYF.

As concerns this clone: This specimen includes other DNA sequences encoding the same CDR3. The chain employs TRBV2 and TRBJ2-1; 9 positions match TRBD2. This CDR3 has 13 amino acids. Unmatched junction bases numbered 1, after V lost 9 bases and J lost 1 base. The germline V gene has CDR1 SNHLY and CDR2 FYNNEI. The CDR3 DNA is TGTGCCAGTAGCGGGAGTTCCTACAATGAGCAGTTCTTC. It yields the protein CASSGSSYNEQFF.

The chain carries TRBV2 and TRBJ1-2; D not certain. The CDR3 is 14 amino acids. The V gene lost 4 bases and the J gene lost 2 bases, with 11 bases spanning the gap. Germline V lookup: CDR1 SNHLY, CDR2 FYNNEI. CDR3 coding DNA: TGTGCCAGCAGTGCGACGCAGGCGAACTATGGCTACACCTTC. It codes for CASSATQANYGYTF.

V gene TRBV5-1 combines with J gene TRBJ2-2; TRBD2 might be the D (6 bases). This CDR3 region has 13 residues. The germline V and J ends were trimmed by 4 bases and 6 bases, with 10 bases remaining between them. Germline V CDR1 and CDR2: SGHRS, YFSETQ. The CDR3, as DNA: TGCGCCAGCAGCCAGTGGGGGGCCGGGGAGCTGTTTTTT. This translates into CASSQWGAGELFF.

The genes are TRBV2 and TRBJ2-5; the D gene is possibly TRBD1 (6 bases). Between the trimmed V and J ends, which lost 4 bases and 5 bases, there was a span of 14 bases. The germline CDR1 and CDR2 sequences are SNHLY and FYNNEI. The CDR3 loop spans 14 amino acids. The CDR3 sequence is CASSGQGNRETQYF. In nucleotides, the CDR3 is TGTGCCAGCAGTGGTCAGGGGAACAGGGAGACCCAGTACTTC.

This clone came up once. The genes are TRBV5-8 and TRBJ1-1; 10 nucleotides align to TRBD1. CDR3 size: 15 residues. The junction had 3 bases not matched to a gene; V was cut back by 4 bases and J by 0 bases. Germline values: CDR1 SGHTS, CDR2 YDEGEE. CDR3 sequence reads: CASSPDRGLNTEAFF. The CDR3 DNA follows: TGTGCCAGCAGCCCAGACAGGGGGCTGAACACTGAAGCTTTCTTT.

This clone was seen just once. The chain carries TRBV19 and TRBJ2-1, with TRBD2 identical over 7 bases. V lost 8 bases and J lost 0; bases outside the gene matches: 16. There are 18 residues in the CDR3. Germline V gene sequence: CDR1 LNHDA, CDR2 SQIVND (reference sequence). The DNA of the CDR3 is TGTGCCAGTTCCTTCGGATACCGACTAGCTAGCTCCTACAATGAGCAGTTCTTC. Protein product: CASSFGYRLASSYNEQFF.

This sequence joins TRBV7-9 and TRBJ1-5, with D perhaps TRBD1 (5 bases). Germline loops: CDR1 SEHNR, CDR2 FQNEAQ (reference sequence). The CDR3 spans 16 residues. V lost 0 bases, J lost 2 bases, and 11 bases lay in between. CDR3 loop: CASSLAGGSGNQPQHF. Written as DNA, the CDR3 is TGTGCCAGCAGCTTAGCGGGGGGTTCGGGCAATCAGCCCCAGCATTTT.

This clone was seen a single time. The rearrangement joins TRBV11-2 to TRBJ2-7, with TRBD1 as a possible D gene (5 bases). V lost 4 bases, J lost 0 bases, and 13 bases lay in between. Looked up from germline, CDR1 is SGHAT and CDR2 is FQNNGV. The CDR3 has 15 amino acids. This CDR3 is CASSWYRDSSYEQYF. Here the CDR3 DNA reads TGTGCCAGCAGCTGGTACCGTGACAGCTCCTACGAGCAGTACTTC.

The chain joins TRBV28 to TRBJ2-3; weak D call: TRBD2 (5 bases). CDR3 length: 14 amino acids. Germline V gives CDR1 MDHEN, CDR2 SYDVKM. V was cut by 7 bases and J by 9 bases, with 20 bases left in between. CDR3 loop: CASTLTFPGETQYF. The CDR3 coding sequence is TGTGCCAGCACCCTAACCTTTCCCGGGGAAACGCAGTATTTT.

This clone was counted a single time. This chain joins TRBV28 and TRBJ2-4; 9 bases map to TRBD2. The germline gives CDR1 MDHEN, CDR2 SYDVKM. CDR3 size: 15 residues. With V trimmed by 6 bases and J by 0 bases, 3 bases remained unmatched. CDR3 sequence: CASRAGGIAKNIQYF. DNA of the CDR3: TGTGCCAGCAGGGCGGGGGGGATAGCCAAAAACATTCAGTACTTC.

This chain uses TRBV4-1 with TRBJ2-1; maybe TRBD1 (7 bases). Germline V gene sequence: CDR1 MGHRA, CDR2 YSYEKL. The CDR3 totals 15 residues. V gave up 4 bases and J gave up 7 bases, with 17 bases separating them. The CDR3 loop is CASSLRGDGENEQFF. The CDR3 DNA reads TGCGCCAGCAGCCTCAGGGGGGACGGGGAAAATGAGCAGTTCTTC.

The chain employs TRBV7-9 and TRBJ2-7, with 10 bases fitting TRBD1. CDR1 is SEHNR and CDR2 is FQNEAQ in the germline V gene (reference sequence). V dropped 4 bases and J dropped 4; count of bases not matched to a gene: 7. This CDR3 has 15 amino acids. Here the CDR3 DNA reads TGTGCCAGCAGCTCGCGGACAGGGGGTTTGTACGAGCAGTACTTC. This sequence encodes CASSSRTGGLYEQYF.

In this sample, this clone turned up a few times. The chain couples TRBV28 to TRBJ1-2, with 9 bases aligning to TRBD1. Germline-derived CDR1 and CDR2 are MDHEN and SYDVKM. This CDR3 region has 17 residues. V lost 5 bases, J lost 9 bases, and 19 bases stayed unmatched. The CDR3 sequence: CASSLSGTGSFAGSYTF. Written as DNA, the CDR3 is TGTGCCAGCAGTCTTTCCGGGACAGGGTCCTTCGCGGGGAGCTACACCTTC.

DNA of the CDR3: TGTGCCAGCAGCGTATCCCCAGGCAAGACCTACGAGCAGTACTTC. It encodes CASSVSPGKTYEQYF. V is TRBV9 and J is TRBJ2-7; no reliable D call. This CDR3 has 15 residues. Trimming took off 1 base at V and 2 bases at J, with 13 bases between the two ends. Germline lookup yields CDR1 SGDLS and CDR2 YYNGEE.